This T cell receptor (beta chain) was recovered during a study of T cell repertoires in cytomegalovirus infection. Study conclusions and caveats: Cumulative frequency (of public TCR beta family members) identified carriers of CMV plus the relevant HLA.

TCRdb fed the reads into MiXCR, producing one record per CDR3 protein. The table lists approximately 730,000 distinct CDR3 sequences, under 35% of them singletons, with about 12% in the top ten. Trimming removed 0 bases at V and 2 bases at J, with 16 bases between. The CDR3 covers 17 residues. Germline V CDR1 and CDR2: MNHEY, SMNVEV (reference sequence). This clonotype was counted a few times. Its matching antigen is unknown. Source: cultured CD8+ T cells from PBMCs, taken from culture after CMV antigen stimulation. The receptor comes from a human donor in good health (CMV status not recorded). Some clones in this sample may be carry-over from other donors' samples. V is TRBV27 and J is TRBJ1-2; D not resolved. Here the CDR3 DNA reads TGTGCCAGCAGTTTATCCCCTTACACAATGGGGAACTATGGCTACACCTTC. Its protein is CASSLSPYTMGNYGYTF.